This paragraph covers one T cell receptor beta chain sequence. The antigen is not known. This CDR3 contains 13 residues. Germline CDR1 LNHDA, CDR2 SQIVND (reference sequence). The V gene end was trimmed by 10 bases and the J gene end by 3 bases; junction bases not matched to a gene: 7. This sample stems from a study of a mutant IDH1 vaccine in newly diagnosed glioma. At the level of the study: Investigators started vaccination 4-6 weeks after radiotherapy alone, or with temozolomide cycles. Before enrollment, the patients had been treated with radiotherapy alone, temozolomide alone, or both together. Most of them had received both. Study-wide results and limits: Shifts in the top peripheral T cell clonotypes seemed unrelated to pseudoprogression.

Documented time point: week 47, end of study. Vaccine doses each comprised 300 ug of mutant IDH1 20-mer peptide, with topical imiquimod. Libraries were prepared by immunoSEQ multiplex PCR; TCRdb keeps only in-frame clonotypes and omits some of them. The table lists some 32,000 clones, roughly 89% of them singletons. Sequencing used PBMCs, obtained from a glioma patient whose treatment included an IDH1 peptide vaccine. The rearrangement uses TRBV19 and TRBJ1-1; 8 nucleotides agree with TRBD1. The receptor was isolated from a man in his forties or fifties with glioma. CDR3 region: CATGTGRDTEAFF. Written as DNA, the CDR3 is TGTGCCACAGGGACAGGTCGGGACACTGAAGCTTTCTTT.